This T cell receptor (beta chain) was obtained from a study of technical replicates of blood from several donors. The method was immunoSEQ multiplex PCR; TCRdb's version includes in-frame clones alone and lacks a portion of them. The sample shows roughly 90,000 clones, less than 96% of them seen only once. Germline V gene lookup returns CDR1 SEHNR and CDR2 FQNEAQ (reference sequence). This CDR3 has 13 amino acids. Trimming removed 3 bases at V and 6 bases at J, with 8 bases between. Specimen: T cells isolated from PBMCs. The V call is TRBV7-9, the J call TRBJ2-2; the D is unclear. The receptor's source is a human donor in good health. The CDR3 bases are TGTGCCAGCAGCTTTAATGCGGCCGGGGAGCTGTTTTTT. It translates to CASSFNAAGELFF.